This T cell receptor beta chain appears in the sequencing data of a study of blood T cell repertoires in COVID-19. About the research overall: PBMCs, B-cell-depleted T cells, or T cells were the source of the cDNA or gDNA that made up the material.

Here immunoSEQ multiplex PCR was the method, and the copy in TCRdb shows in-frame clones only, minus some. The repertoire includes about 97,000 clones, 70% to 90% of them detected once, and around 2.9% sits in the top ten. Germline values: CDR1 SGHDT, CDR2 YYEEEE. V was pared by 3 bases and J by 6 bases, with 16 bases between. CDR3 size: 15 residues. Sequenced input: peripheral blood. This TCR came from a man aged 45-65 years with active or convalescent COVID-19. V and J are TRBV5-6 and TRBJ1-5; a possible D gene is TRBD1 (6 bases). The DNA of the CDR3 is TGTGCCAGCAGCTATTACAGGGTGGATAGTCAGCCCCAGCATTTT. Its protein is CASSYYRVDSQPQHF.